The clone carrying this T cell receptor (beta chain) was detected only a few times. The V end lost 5 bases, the J end lost 3 bases, and 10 bases lay between the germline ends. The CDR3 is 13 amino acids. Germline V lookup: CDR1 MNHEY, CDR2 SVGAGI. TCRdb's copy holds only in-frame clones and misses some; the assay was immunoSEQ multiplex PCR. The table records 70,000 to 95,000 clones, less than 90% of them present only once. This sample is part of a study of OX40 agonist ivuxolimab in advanced cancers. Overall study context: Prior checkpoint blockade (anti-PD-1, anti-PD-L1 or anti-CTLA-4) was permitted; 35% to 50% had it.

No patient had autoimmune disease or received systemic immunosuppression. The TCR sequence derives from an adult with an advanced solid tumor such as melanoma, head and neck, liver or kidney cancer. Sequenced here: CD4+ or CD8+ T cells sorted from blood, sampled in a trial of the OX40 agonist ivuxolimab. The gene calls are TRBV6-5 and TRBJ1-2; D possibly corresponds to TRBD1 (5 bases). CDR3 region: CASSPRDDYGYTF. Written as DNA, the CDR3 is TGTGCCAGCAGTCCCCGGGACGACTATGGCTACACCTTC.